What follows are 28 T cell receptor beta chains derived from one specimen sequenced in a study of identical twins. Using its own MiXCR run on the 5' RACE reads, TCRdb lists one record per CDR3 protein. The data show about 340,000 distinct CDR3 sequences, about 12% seen once. The same data also went into a second study, on yellow fever vaccine responses in identical twins.

Sample: CD8+ T cells sorted from blood. These receptors came from a woman aged 18-35 years in good health.

The chain couples TRBV27 to TRBJ2-1; 8 bases are a match to TRBD1. This CDR3 spans 15 amino acids. V gave up 5 bases and J gave up 7 bases; unmatched junction bases: 10. The germline V gene encodes CDR1 MNHEY and CDR2 SMNVEV (reference sequence). In nucleotides, the CDR3 is TGTGCCAGCAGTCCCCCCCAGGGGGCATGGAATGAGCAGTTCTTC. Translating it yields CASSPPQGAWNEQFF.

This clonotype was found a few times. The chain combines TRBV28 with TRBJ2-2; 8 nucleotides align to TRBD1. Germline V gives CDR1 MDHEN, CDR2 SYDVKM. The CDR3 length is 16 residues. The J segment lost 6 bases and the V segment lost 3 bases, leaving 9 bases of the junction unmatched. The CDR3 here is CASSFGQGALAGELFF. CDR3 coding DNA: TGTGCCAGCAGTTTCGGTCAGGGGGCGCTCGCCGGGGAGCTGTTTTTT.

This clonotype was seen many times. The chain employs TRBV12-3 or TRBV12-4 and TRBJ2-3; 9 positions match TRBD2. Trimming took 5 bases from V and 4 from J; bases not matched to a gene: 10. The CDR3 spans 16 residues. The CDR3 loop is CASSPVAGVSSDTQYF. Here the CDR3 DNA reads TGTGCCAGCAGTCCCGTAGCGGGAGTAAGTTCAGATACGCAGTATTTT.

In its sample, this clonotype was seen many times. This sequence joins TRBV11-1 and TRBJ2-3; 8 bases align to TRBD1. This CDR3 is 18 amino acids long. Germline CDR1 SGHAT, CDR2 FQDESV (reference sequence). With V trimmed by 5 bases and J by 2 bases, 15 bases remained unmatched. In DNA form, the CDR3 reads TGTGCCAGCAGCACAGTCTTTCCCAGGGGGCGCGCCACAGATACGCAGTATTTT. This sequence encodes CASSTVFPRGRATDTQYF.

The sample holds many counts of this clonotype. The chain has TRBV29-1 and TRBJ2-3; the D gene is possibly TRBD2 (7 bases). The CDR3 spans 15 residues. V gave up 7 bases and J gave up 0 bases, with 17 bases separating them. Germline CDR1 and CDR2: SQVTM and ANQGSEA. The CDR3 DNA is TGCAGCGCCGCGGGGGCTAGCGGTAGCACAGATACGCAGTATTTT. As protein: CSAAGASGSTDTQYF.

In this sample, this clonotype turned up a few times. This sequence joins TRBV7-6 and TRBJ2-3; 12 nucleotides align to TRBD2. CDR1 is SGHVS and CDR2 is FNYEAQ in the germline V gene. There are 14 residues in the CDR3. Trimming at V came to 5 bases and at J to 5 bases, leaving 2 bases not matched to a gene. The CDR3 coding sequence is TGTGCCAGCAGCCAGGGACTAGCGGGAGATACGCAGTATTTT. Residues: CASSQGLAGDTQYF.

The V call is TRBV3-1, the J call TRBJ2-1; maybe TRBD2 (5 bases). Germline V gene sequence: CDR1 LGHDT, CDR2 YNNKEL (reference sequence). The CDR3 extends over 16 amino acids. V lost 0 bases, J lost 0 bases, and 9 bases lay in between. CDR3: CASSQDQRSSYNEQFF. The DNA for the CDR3 is TGTGCCAGCAGCCAAGATCAGCGGAGCTCCTACAATGAGCAGTTCTTC.

This clonotype was seen a few times. V is TRBV4-1 and J is TRBJ2-1; D is perhaps TRBD1 (6 bases). The germline V and J ends were trimmed by 0 bases and 10 bases, with 16 bases remaining between them. This CDR3 contains 15 residues. Germline values: CDR1 MGHRA, CDR2 YSYEKL. CDR3: CASSQEPGGGFEQFF. In nucleotides, the CDR3 is TGCGCCAGCAGCCAAGAACCGGGTGGGGGCTTCGAGCAGTTCTTC.

The chain combines TRBV12-3 or TRBV12-4 with TRBJ2-1; D is possibly TRBD2 (6 bases). The CDR3 is made up of 15 amino acids. Deletions cut 7 bases from V and 3 bases from J, with 16 bases between. The CDR3 DNA follows: TGTGCCAGCACCCGTGGTAGCGGAATCTACAATGAGCAGTTCTTC. It codes for CASTRGSGIYNEQFF.

This clonotype came up many times. The genes are TRBV7-9 and TRBJ2-1, with a weak D call TRBD2 (5 bases). Trimming left V 5 bases short and J 5 bases short, with 16 bases between. Germline CDR1 and CDR2: SEHNR and FQNEAQ (reference sequence). This CDR3 is 15 amino acids long. The CDR3 nucleotides are TGTGCCAGCAGCCGATCTGAGACTACTAACAATGAGCAGTTCTTC. As protein: CASSRSETTNNEQFF.

The chain combines TRBV27 with TRBJ1-4; possible D gene TRBD1, 5 bases. Germline CDR1 MNHEY, CDR2 SMNVEV (reference sequence). Between the trimmed V and J ends, which lost 0 bases and 8 bases, there was a span of 19 bases. The CDR3 runs to 17 residues. The CDR3 DNA is TGTGCCAGCAGTTTATCTCAGTTGCAATCCCCAGGGGAAAAACTGTTTTTT. Translation gives CASSLSQLQSPGEKLFF.

The chain recombines TRBV12-3 or TRBV12-4 with TRBJ2-1, with 8 positions matching TRBD1. V gave up 5 bases and J gave up 7 bases; unmatched junction bases: 7. The CDR3 is 14 amino acids. The CDR3 DNA is TGTGCCAGCAGTCCAGGGGGCAGGGGGAATGAGCAGTTCTTC. Protein product: CASSPGGRGNEQFF.

This clonotype has only a few counts. The V and J genes are TRBV4-2 and TRBJ2-5; no clear D. CDR3 length: 14 residues. V lost 4 bases, J lost 2 bases, and 11 bases lay in between. The germline CDR1 and CDR2 sequences are LGHNA and YNFKEQ. The CDR3 bases are TGTGCCAGCAGCCGAGACTTGTCGCAAGAGACCCAGTACTTC. Translating gives CASSRDLSQETQYF.

This chain joins TRBV10-3 and TRBJ2-7; 7 bases line up with TRBD2. In germline, CDR1 is ENHRY, CDR2 SYGVKD. V shed 5 bases and J 4 bases; nucleotides not matched to a gene: 11. The CDR3 covers 15 residues. For the CDR3, the DNA is TGTGCCATCAGTTCCGTGGCCGGGACTATATACGAGCAGTACTTC. It specifies CAISSVAGTIYEQYF.

DNA for the CDR3: TGTGCCAGCAGCCCCACCTCAAGCTCCTACGAGCAGTACTTC. Amino acid sequence: CASSPTSSSYEQYF. V usage is TRBV9 and J usage is TRBJ2-7; no clear D. Germline CDR1 SGDLS, CDR2 YYNGEE. V was pared by 4 bases and J by 0 bases, with 11 bases between. The CDR3 length is 14 residues.

This clonotype was seen at least ten times. This chain's CDR3 is CASSDIGASYNEQFF. CDR3 coding DNA: TGTGCCAGCAGTGACATAGGGGCCTCCTACAATGAGCAGTTCTTC. The chain links TRBV6-4 to TRBJ2-1; D is perhaps TRBD1 (5 bases). This CDR3 contains 15 residues. Germline values: CDR1 MRHNA, CDR2 SNTAGT. Trimming took off 2 bases at V and 0 bases at J, with 8 bases between the two ends.

This clonotype turned up a few times. The chain recombines TRBV20-1 with TRBJ2-4; 7 nucleotides line up with TRBD1. CDR3 length: 15 amino acids. Germline V lookup: CDR1 DFQATT, CDR2 SNEGSKA (reference sequence). V lost 0 bases and J lost 1; bases outside the gene matches: 3. CDR3 coding DNA: TGCAGTGCTAGAGACCAACAGGGGGCCAAAAACATTCAGTACTTC. Protein: CSARDQQGAKNIQYF.

This clonotype was counted only a few times. The CDR3 protein is CASSETSGGRSTDTQYF. The CDR3 nucleotides read TGTGCCAGCAGTGAAACTAGCGGGGGGCGAAGCACAGATACGCAGTATTTT. This chain uses TRBV2 with TRBJ2-3; TRBD2 matches at 12 bases. This CDR3 is 17 amino acids long. The V and J ends lost 2 bases and 0 bases, in that order; junction bases with no gene match: 3. Germline V lookup: CDR1 SNHLY, CDR2 FYNNEI.

The chain employs TRBV3-1 and TRBJ1-2; D gene uncertain. Per germline, CDR1 LGHDT and CDR2 YNNKEL (reference sequence). V was clipped by 3 bases and J by 2 bases, with 10 bases between them. CDR3 length: 14 residues. CDR3 in DNA: TGTGCCAGCAGCCAGATACGGGGAAACTATGGCTACACCTTC. The encoded protein is CASSQIRGNYGYTF.

With regard to this clonotype: The conserved closing phenylalanine or tryptophan is absent in this CDR3, likely reflecting a read error. The chain recombines TRBV3-1 with TRBJ2-7; 7 bases line up with TRBD1. CDR1 and CDR2 (germline): LGHDT, YNNKEL (reference sequence). With 1 base clipped from V and 5 bases from J, the junction kept 14 bases outside the gene matches. This CDR3 has 17 residues. Written as DNA, the CDR3 is TGTGCCAGCAGCCAAGGACACGCCAGGGGGAGAGTCGACGAGCAGTACCTC. It specifies CASSQGHARGRVDEQYL.

The chain joins TRBV28 to TRBJ1-4; tentatively, D is TRBD1 (6 bases). Between the trimmed V and J ends, which lost 3 bases and 2 bases, there was a span of 10 bases. This CDR3 spans 15 amino acids. Per the germline V gene, CDR1 is MDHEN and CDR2 is SYDVKM. The CDR3 nucleotides read TGTGCCAGCAGTTTCCTCGACAGGACTAATGAAAAACTGTTTTTT. Residues: CASSFLDRTNEKLFF.

This clonotype came up a few times. CDR3 coding DNA: TGCAGTGCTAGACCTAGCGGGAGGGCCAATGAGCAGTTCTTC. It specifies CSARPSGRANEQFF. V is TRBV20-1 and J is TRBJ2-1; TRBD2 matches at 12 bases. Germline assignment: CDR1 DFQATT and CDR2 SNEGSKA (reference sequence). The CDR3 sequence is 14 residues long. J gave up 6 bases and V 2 bases, and 2 bases lay outside the gene matches.

The chain recombines TRBV12-3 or TRBV12-4 with TRBJ2-1; maybe TRBD2 (6 bases). Trimming stripped 6 bases from V and 5 bases from J, with 14 bases between. This CDR3 is 14 amino acids long. The CDR3 nucleotides read TGTGCCAGCAGCATACTTCTAGCGAACAATGAGCAGTTCTTC. Translated: CASSILLANNEQFF.

The rearrangement links TRBV10-3 to TRBJ2-1; 7 bases match TRBD1. Trimming at V came to 7 bases and at J to 5 bases, leaving 2 bases not matched to a gene. This CDR3 comprises 12 residues. In germline, CDR1 is ENHRY, CDR2 SYGVKD. This CDR3 is CAITQGDNEQFF. The CDR3 DNA reads as TGTGCCATCACCCAGGGGGACAATGAGCAGTTCTTC.

The chain carries TRBV5-6 and TRBJ1-2; 7 positions agree with TRBD1. Trimming at V came to 0 bases and at J to 8 bases, leaving 7 bases not matched to a gene. From germline, CDR1 is SGHDT and CDR2 YYEEEE. The CDR3 is 14 residues long. CDR3 residues: CASSLGTGTRGYTF. The CDR3 region has the DNA TGTGCCAGCAGCTTGGGGACAGGAACTCGGGGCTACACCTTC.

The rearrangement joins TRBV2 to TRBJ2-1; 7 bases align to TRBD2. The V gene end was trimmed by 8 bases and the J gene end by 6 bases; junction bases not matched to a gene: 7. The CDR3 length is 13 residues. Germline assignment: CDR1 SNHLY and CDR2 FYNNEI. CDR3 coding DNA: TGTGCCAGCGTTGCGGGAGTGGGCAATGAGCAGTTCTTC. It is translated as CASVAGVGNEQFF.

At least ten counts were recorded for this clonotype. The rearrangement links TRBV9 to TRBJ2-1, with D perhaps being TRBD1 or TRBD2 (6 bases each). The CDR3 consists of 14 residues. V gave up 5 bases and J gave up 3 bases, with 12 bases separating them. The V gene's germline CDR1 is SGDLS and CDR2 YYNGEE. This CDR3 is CASSVEGGYNEQFF. The CDR3 DNA reads TGTGCCAGCAGTGTGGAGGGGGGCTACAATGAGCAGTTCTTC. The full variable domain, its missing parts supplied by reference TRBV9 and TRBJ2-1, is DSGVTQTPKHLITATGQRVTLRCSPRSGDLSVYWYQQSLDQGLQFLIQYYNGEERAKGNILERFSAQQFPDLHSELNLSSLELGDSALYFCASSVEGGYNEQFFGPGTRLTVL.

Only a few counts were recorded for this clonotype. The chain joins TRBV28 to TRBJ2-7; D gene ambiguous. Deletions cut 5 bases from V and 4 bases from J, with 15 bases between. The CDR3 is 14 residues long. From germline, CDR1 is MDHEN and CDR2 SYDVKM. CDR3 sequence: CASSPSLELYEQYV. CDR3 coding DNA: TGTGCCAGCAGTCCATCGTTGGAGTTATACGAGCAGTACGTC.